This TCR beta chain was recovered during a study of post-analysis software for immune sequencing data. General study findings and limits: Elevated frequency relative to controls characterized about 5 TRBV segments in patients, TRBV5-6, TRBV5-1 and TRBV20-1 among them. Controls showed significantly higher normalized Chao1 diversity than did multiple sclerosis patients.

Notes on this clonotype: Its antigen is unidentified.

Germline CDR1 is DFQATT and CDR2 is SNEGSKA (reference sequence). V was trimmed by 2 bases and J by 1 base, leaving 11 bases between them. This CDR3 contains 14 residues. The TCR beta cDNA libraries contained unique molecular identifiers. T cells numbering about 0.85 to 10 million yielded 500,000 to 550,000 cDNA molecules. TCRdb re-analysed the PCR reads in MiXCR, keeping a single row per CDR3 protein. The sample contains about 820,000 distinct CDR3 sequences, about 50% of which appear only once. Input material: blood. The chain couples TRBV20-1 to TRBJ1-1; possible D gene TRBD1, 6 bases. The source is a girl aged 5-17 years with multiple sclerosis. The CDR3 nucleotides read TGCAGTGCTAGATACTCAGGGGCGAACACTGAAGCTTTCTTT. Translating gives CSARYSGANTEAFF.